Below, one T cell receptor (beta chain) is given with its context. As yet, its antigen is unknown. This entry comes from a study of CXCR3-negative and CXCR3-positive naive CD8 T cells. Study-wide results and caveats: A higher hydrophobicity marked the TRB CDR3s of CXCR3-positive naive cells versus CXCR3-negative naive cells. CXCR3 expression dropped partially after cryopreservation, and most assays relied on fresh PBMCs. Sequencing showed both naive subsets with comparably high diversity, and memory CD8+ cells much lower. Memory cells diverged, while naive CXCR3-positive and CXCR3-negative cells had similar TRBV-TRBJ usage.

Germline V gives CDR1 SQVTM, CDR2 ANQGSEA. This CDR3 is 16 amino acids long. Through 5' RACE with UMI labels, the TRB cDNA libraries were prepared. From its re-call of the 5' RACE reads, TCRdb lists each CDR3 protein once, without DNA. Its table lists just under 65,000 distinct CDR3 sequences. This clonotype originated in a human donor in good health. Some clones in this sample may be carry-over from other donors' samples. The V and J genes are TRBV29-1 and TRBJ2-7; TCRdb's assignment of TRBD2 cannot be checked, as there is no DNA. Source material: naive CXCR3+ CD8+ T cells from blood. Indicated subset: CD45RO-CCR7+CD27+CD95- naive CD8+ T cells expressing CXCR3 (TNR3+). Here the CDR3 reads CSVETPTSGIHYEQYF.